This TCR beta chain was captured in a study of blood T cell repertoires in COVID-19. Study background: The United States, Italy and Spain supplied acute and convalescent COVID-19 samples.

The CDR3 is made up of 16 amino acids. V gave up 3 bases and J gave up 5 bases; unmatched junction bases: 7. CDR1 is LGHNA, CDR2 YNFKEQ, per germline. This clone has just one count. Repertoires were generated with immunoSEQ multiplex PCR, while TCRdb's copy carries only in-frame clones and drops some. The sample shows about 220,000 clones, roughly 84% of them seen only once. Material: peripheral blood. The receptor was derived from a woman older than 75 with acute or convalescent COVID-19. The chain joins TRBV4-2 to TRBJ1-4, with 9 nucleotides matching TRBD1. The CDR3 DNA reads TGTGCCAGCAGCCACCATCGGGACAGGGCAAATGAAAAACTGTTTTTT. Amino acid sequence: CASSHHRDRANEKLFF.